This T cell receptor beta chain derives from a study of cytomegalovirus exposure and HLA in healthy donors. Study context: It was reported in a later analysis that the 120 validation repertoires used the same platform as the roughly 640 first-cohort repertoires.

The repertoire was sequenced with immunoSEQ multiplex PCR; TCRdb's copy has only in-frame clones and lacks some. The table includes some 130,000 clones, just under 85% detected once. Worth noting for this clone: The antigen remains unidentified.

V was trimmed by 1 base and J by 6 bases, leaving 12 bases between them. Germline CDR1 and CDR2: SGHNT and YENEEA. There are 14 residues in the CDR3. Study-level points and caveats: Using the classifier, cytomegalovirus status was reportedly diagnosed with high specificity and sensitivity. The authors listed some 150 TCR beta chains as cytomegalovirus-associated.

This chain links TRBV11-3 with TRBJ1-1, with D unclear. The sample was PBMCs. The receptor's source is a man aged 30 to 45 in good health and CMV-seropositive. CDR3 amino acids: CASSLGTSGAEAFF. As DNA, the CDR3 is TGTGCCAGCAGCTTAGGGACTTCGGGCGCTGAAGCTTTCTTT.